The rows below give T cell receptor beta chains drawn from one sample of a study of PD-1 blockade in classical Hodgkin lymphoma. The method was immunoSEQ multiplex PCR; TCRdb's version includes in-frame clones alone and lacks a portion of them. The repertoire holds about 100,000 clones, with around 89% as singletons. Specimen: peripheral blood mononuclear cells (PBMCs), collected before the second cycle of nivolumab. The receptors come from a human donor with classical Hodgkin lymphoma. Each CDR3 is given with its conserved first and last residue. D genes are given only for firm matches. For some rows the clone size is stated as once, few or many, or as a class when expanded; others skip it.

v_gene	j_gene	abundance	d_gene	CDR3nt	CDR3aa
TRBV7-8	TRBJ2-7	few	TRBD2	TGTGCCAGCAGCTTCGCCCAGAGGGGAGGGTCCTACGAGCAGTACTTC	CASSFAQRGGSYEQYF
TRBV2	TRBJ2-3	-	-	TGTGCCAGCAGTGAAACGGGAGATACGCAGTATTTT	CASSETGDTQYF
TRBV5-6	TRBJ1-4	-	-	TGTGCCAGCAGCCCTGGGGCAACTAATGAAAAACTGTTTTTT	CASSPGATNEKLFF
TRBV5-4	TRBJ2-7	-	TRBD2	TGTGCCAGCAGCTTGGTGGGAGGGGACGAGCAGTACTTC	CASSLVGGDEQYF
TRBV28	TRBJ1-5	-	-	TGTGCCAGCAGTTTATTTGGGGTGGTAAGCAATCAGCCCCAGCATTTT	CASSLFGVVSNQPQHF
TRBV7-3	TRBJ1-1	-	-	TGTGCCAGCACCCTTAGGGGTACTGAAGCTTTCTTT	CASTLRGTEAFF
TRBV6-5	TRBJ2-7	once	-	TGTGCCAGCAGCCGAAACTACGAGCAGTACTTC	CASSRNYEQYF
TRBV4-1	TRBJ1-6	medium-sized	-	TGCGCCAGCAGCCAAGATGTCTCCCCTTTTCTTTATTCACCCCTCCACTTT	CASSQDVSPFLYSPLHF
TRBV12-5	TRBJ2-7	-	-	TGTGCTAGTGTCCATTACGAGCAGTACTTC	CASVHYEQYF
TRBV4-3	TRBJ2-3	once	TRBD1	TGCGCCAGCAGCGGACAGGGCGGAGATACGCAGTATTTT	CASSGQGGDTQYF
TRBV12-5	TRBJ2-7	-	-	TGTGCTAGTGGTTTGGTAGGCGGTTACGAGCAGTACTTC	CASGLVGGYEQYF
TRBV28	TRBJ1-2	-	TRBD1	TGTGCCAGCAGTTGGACAGGGTTAGACTATGGCTACACCTTC	CASSWTGLDYGYTF
TRBV4-2	TRBJ1-6	-	-	TGTGCCAGCAGCCAACAGAGCCAGGGTTTTAATTCACCCCTCCACTTT	CASSQQSQGFNSPLHF
TRBV9	TRBJ1-1	-	-	TGTGCCAGCAGTGAGAGGAGTCTAAGCACTGAAGCTTTCTTT	CASSERSLSTEAFF
TRBV6-6	TRBJ2-1	-	TRBD2	TGTGCCAGCAGTTACTGGACAGCGGGGGGTGGTGAGCAGTTCTTC	CASSYWTAGGGEQFF
TRBV10-3	TRBJ1-1	-	TRBD1	TGTGCCATCAGTGCCTCGGGACAGGGGGCCGGCACTGAAGCTTTCTTT	CAISASGQGAGTEAFF
TRBV9	TRBJ2-3	-	-	TGTGCCAGCAGCTACGACGCCCCTAGCACAGATACGCAGTATTTT	CASSYDAPSTDTQYF
TRBV4-2	TRBJ2-1	-	TRBD2	TGTGCCAGCAGCCAGCAGCGGGGGGGCTTTCAGTTCTTC	CASSQQRGGFQFF
TRBV28	TRBJ1-6	-	-	TGTGCCAGCATAACAGGAGGCGGTTCACCCCTCCACTTT	CASITGGGSPLHF
TRBV25-1	TRBJ2-1	-	-	TGTGCCAGCAGTGACCCTGGGGACTTCTCCTACAATGAGCAGTTCTTC	CASSDPGDFSYNEQFF
TRBV7-6	TRBJ1-1	-	-	TGTGCCAGCAGCTTACATCCGGCGACTGAAGCTTTCTTT	CASSLHPATEAFF
TRBV27	TRBJ2-1	-	TRBD2	TGTGCCAGCAGTTTCGATTCGGGGGGTGGCCTCGGGCAGTTCTTC	CASSFDSGGGLGQFF
TRBV27	TRBJ1-6	-	-	TGTGCCAGCACGTTATGGGGAGGCTCCCCCAATTCACCCCTCCACTTT	CASTLWGGSPNSPLHF
TRBV30	TRBJ2-1	once	TRBD2	TGTGCCTGGAGTGTCGGCCGGCTAGCGGGGGGCTGGAATGAGCAGTTCTTC	CAWSVGRLAGGWNEQFF
TRBV15	TRBJ1-1	-	-	TGTGCCACCAGCAGAGACAGGGGCATGAACACTGAAGCTTTCTTT	CATSRDRGMNTEAFF
TRBV29-1	TRBJ2-5	-	-	TGCAGCGTTGAAGCTTGGGGGCGTCAGGGTGTAGAGACCCAGTACTTC	CSVEAWGRQGVETQYF
TRBV7-9	TRBJ1-2	-	-	TGTGCCAGCAGCGCCGTGGGACGGATCCCCTATGGCTACACCTTC	CASSAVGRIPYGYTF
TRBV27	TRBJ2-7	-	TRBD1	TGTGCCAGCAGTTTTACAGGGGGCGGTTACGAGCAGTACTTC	CASSFTGGGYEQYF
TRBV19	TRBJ1-3	-	TRBD1	TGTGCCAGTAACCGGGACAGGGGAACTGGAAACACCATATATTTT	CASNRDRGTGNTIYF
TRBV27	TRBJ1-4	-	TRBD1	TGTGCCAGCAGTCCCAGGGGGACTAATGAAAAACTGTTTTTT	CASSPRGTNEKLFF
TRBV28	TRBJ1-1	-	-	TGTGCCAGCAGTATGGTAGGAGGTTGGGGTGAAGCTTTCTTT	CASSMVGGWGEAFF
TRBV25-1	TRBJ2-7	-	TRBD2	TGTGCCAGCAGTGAGGGACTAGAGAACTCCTACGAGCAGTACTTC	CASSEGLENSYEQYF
TRBV14	TRBJ1-2	-	TRBD1	TGTGCCAGCAGCCAAGGGCCGGCAGGGGGATACTATGGCTACACCTTC	CASSQGPAGGYYGYTF
TRBV19	TRBJ1-5	-	TRBD1	TGTGCCAGTAGTCCCTGGGACAGTAGCAATCAGCCCCAGCATTTT	CASSPWDSSNQPQHF
TRBV30	TRBJ1-1	once	-	TGTGCCTGGAGTGTACTCGTAATGAACACTGAAGCTTTCTTT	CAWSVLVMNTEAFF
TRBV5-1	TRBJ2-1	-	-	TGCGCCAGCAGCTTGGAGGTTGGTGAGCAGTTCTTC	CASSLEVGEQFF
TRBV18	TRBJ2-3	once	TRBD1	TGTGCCAGCTCGACTGACAGGGACGGCACAGATACGCAGTATTTT	CASSTDRDGTDTQYF
TRBV7-2	TRBJ2-7	-	TRBD1	TGTGCCAGCAGCTGGACAGGGTACGAGCAGTACTTC	CASSWTGYEQYF
TRBV7-9	TRBJ2-5	-	-	TGTGCCAGCAGCCCCCGGGACTTTTACGACGTGGAGACCCAGTACTTC	CASSPRDFYDVETQYF
TRBV10-3	TRBJ2-2	-	-	TGTGCCATCAGTGGGACAGACACCGGGGAGCTGTTTTTT	CAISGTDTGELFF
TRBV7-6	TRBJ2-5	-	-	TGTGCCAGCAGCTTACTCCAAGAGACCCAGTACTTC	CASSLLQETQYF
TRBV18	TRBJ2-3	-	TRBD1	TGTGCCAGCTCACATGACAGGGCACCCACAGATACGCAGTATTTT	CASSHDRAPTDTQYF
TRBV7-2	TRBJ2-3	once	TRBD2	TGTGCCAGCAGCTTAGAACTAGCGGGGGGAAGCACAGATACGCAGTATTTT	CASSLELAGGSTDTQYF
TRBV7-2	TRBJ1-5	-	-	TGTGCCAGCAGCTTAGCGTTGGGGGGGAATCAGCCCCAGCATTTT	CASSLALGGNQPQHF
TRBV6-5	TRBJ1-1	-	-	TGTGCCAGCAGTTCCGGTGTGAACACTGAAGCTTTCTTT	CASSSGVNTEAFF
TRBV18	TRBJ1-1	-	-	TGTGCCAGCTCACCGAGCACAGGGCACATGAACACTGAAGCTTTCTTT	CASSPSTGHMNTEAFF